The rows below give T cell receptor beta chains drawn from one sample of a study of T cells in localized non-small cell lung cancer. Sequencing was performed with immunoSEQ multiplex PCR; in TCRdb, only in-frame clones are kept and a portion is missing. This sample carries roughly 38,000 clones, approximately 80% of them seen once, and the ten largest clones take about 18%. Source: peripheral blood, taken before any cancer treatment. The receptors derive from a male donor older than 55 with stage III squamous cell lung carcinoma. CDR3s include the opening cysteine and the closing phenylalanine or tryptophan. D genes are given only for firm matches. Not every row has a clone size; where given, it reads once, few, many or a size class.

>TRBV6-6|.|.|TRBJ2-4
CASSPTGAKNIQYF
TGTGCCAGCAGTCCTACAGGGGCCAAAAACATTCAGTACTTC
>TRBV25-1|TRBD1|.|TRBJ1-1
CASSGGRDRVLMNTEAFF
TGTGCCAGCAGTGGAGGACGGGACAGGGTCTTGATGAACACTGAAGCTTTCTTT
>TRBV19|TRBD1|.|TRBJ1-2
CASSVRTGDYTF
TGTGCCAGTAGTGTCCGGACAGGGGACTACACCTTC
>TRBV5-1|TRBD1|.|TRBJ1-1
CASSLGQRNTEAFF
TGCGCCAGCAGCCTGGGACAGCGGAACACTGAAGCTTTCTTT
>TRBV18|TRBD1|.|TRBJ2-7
CASSPLGQGSYEQYF
TGTGCCAGCTCACCCTTGGGACAGGGCTCCTACGAGCAGTACTTC
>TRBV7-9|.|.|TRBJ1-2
CASSTDIGGYTF
TGTGCCAGCAGCACGGACATTGGCGGCTACACCTTC
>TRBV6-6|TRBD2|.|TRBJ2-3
CASRVAGDADTQYF
TGTGCCAGCAGAGTAGCGGGGGATGCAGATACGCAGTATTTT
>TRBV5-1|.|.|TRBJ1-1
CASSLNGGSSTEAFF
TGCGCCAGCAGCTTGAACGGAGGCAGTAGCACTGAAGCTTTCTTT
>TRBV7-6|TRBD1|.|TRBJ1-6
CASSPDRAYNSPLHF
TGTGCCAGCAGCCCCGACAGGGCCTATAATTCACCCCTCCACTTT
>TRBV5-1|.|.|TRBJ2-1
CASSLVNGGNEQFF
TGCGCCAGCAGCTTGGTGAACGGAGGCAATGAGCAGTTCTTC
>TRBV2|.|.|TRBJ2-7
CASRTPGGGSSYEQYF
TGTGCCAGCAGGACCCCCGGAGGGGGTTCCTCCTACGAGCAGTACTTC
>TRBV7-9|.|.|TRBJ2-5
CASSPLGAREETQYF
TGTGCCAGCAGCCCCCTAGGGGCCCGGGAAGAGACCCAGTACTTC
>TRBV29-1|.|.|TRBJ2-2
CSGAGGPNTGELFF
TGCAGCGGGGCCGGGGGGCCGAACACCGGGGAGCTGTTTTTT
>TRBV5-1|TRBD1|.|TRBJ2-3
CASGALGQTSSTDTQYF
TGCGCCAGCGGAGCCCTGGGACAGACCTCTAGCACAGATACGCAGTATTTT
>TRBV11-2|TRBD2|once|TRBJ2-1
CASSFFASGRAVNEQFF
TGTGCCAGCAGCTTTTTCGCTAGCGGGAGGGCGGTGAATGAGCAGTTCTTC
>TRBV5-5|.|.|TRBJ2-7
CASSLSAVTYEQYF
TGTGCCAGCAGCTTGTCCGCAGTTACCTACGAGCAGTACTTC
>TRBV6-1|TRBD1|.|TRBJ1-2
CASIGQGSGNYGYTF
TGTGCCAGCATTGGACAGGGGTCCGGTAACTATGGCTACACCTTC
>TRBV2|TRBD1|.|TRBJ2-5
CASQGAGETQYF
TGTGCCAGTCAGGGGGCTGGGGAGACCCAGTACTTC
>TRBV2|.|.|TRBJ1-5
CASAGRAPNQPQHF
TGTGCCAGCGCGGGGAGGGCCCCCAATCAGCCCCAGCATTTT
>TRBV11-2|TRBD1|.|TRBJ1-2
CASSPIRDRGDYGYTF
TGTGCCAGCAGCCCGATCCGGGACAGGGGAGACTATGGCTACACCTTC
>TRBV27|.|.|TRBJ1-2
CASSRLREVYGYTF
TGTGCCAGCTCTCGGCTCAGGGAAGTGTATGGCTACACCTTC
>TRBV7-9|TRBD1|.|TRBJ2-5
CASSRTGTGDQETQYF
TGTGCCAGCAGCCGAACCGGGACAGGGGACCAAGAGACCCAGTACTTC
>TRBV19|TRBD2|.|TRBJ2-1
CASKAIAGFEQFF
TGTGCCAGTAAGGCGATAGCGGGATTTGAGCAGTTCTTC
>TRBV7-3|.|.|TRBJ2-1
CASSKTAYNEQFF
TGTGCCAGCAGCAAGACTGCTTACAATGAGCAGTTCTTC
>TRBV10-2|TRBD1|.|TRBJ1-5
CASSDRGQPQHF
TGCGCCAGCAGTGACAGGGGGCAGCCCCAGCATTTT
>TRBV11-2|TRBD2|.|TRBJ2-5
CASSLHGGVETQYF
TGTGCCAGCAGCCTCCACGGGGGGGTAGAGACCCAGTACTTC
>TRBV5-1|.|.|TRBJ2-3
CASSLGGGDGTDTQYF
TGCGCCAGCAGCCTGGGGGGCGGGGACGGCACAGATACGCAGTATTTT
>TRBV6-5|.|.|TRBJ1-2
CASSYMAGSYGYTF
TGTGCCAGCAGTTACATGGCAGGGTCATATGGCTACACCTTC
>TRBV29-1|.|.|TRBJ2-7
CSVERGGDSEQYF
TGCAGCGTTGAACGTGGAGGGGATAGCGAGCAGTACTTC
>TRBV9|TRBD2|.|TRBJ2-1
CASRRGLAGDNEQFF
TGTGCCAGCAGGAGGGGACTAGCGGGAGATAATGAGCAGTTCTTC
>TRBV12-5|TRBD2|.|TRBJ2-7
CASGLDASGIFYEQYF
TGTGCTAGTGGTTTGGACGCTAGCGGGATATTCTACGAGCAGTACTTC
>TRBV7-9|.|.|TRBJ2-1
CASSPQGAVINEQFF
TGTGCCAGCAGCCCCCAGGGAGCGGTCATCAATGAGCAGTTCTTC
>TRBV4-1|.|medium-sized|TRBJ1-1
CASSPLRTEAFF
TGCGCCAGCAGCCCCTTGAGGACTGAAGCTTTCTTT
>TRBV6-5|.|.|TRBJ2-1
CASSLTPASNYNEQFF
TGTGCCAGCAGTTTAACCCCAGCGAGTAACTACAATGAGCAGTTCTTC
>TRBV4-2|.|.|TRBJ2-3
CASSQALAGSGSTDTQYF
TGTGCCAGCAGCCAAGCCCTAGCTGGTAGCGGTAGCACAGATACGCAGTATTTT
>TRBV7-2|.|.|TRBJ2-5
CASSLPSETQYF
TGTGCCAGCAGCTTACCCTCTGAGACCCAGTACTTC
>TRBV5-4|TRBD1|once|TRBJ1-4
CASSFRTGAAEKLFF
TGTGCCAGCAGCTTTCGCACAGGGGCAGCAGAAAAACTGTTTTTT
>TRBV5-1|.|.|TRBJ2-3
CASSQSTDTQYF
TGCGCCAGCAGCCAGAGCACAGATACGCAGTATTTT
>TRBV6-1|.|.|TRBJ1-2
CASSETGVGPYGYTF
TGTGCCAGCAGTGAAACCGGGGTAGGACCCTATGGCTACACCTTC
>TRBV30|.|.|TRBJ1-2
CAWSVRGAEVGYTF
TGTGCCTGGAGTGTAAGGGGGGCGGAGGTTGGCTACACCTTC
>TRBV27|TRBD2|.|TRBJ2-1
CASSLSLAGVSEQFF
TGTGCCAGCAGTTTATCGCTAGCGGGAGTGAGTGAGCAGTTCTTC
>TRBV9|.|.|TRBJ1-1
CASSVRGRDTEAFF
TGTGCCAGCAGCGTAAGGGGTAGGGACACTGAAGCTTTCTTT